This T cell receptor (beta chain) comes out of a study of T cell repertoires in cytomegalovirus infection. Looking at the study overall: TCR beta signatures that were public indicated CMV infection and matching HLA type.

TCRdb re-called the reads through MiXCR, storing one row per CDR3 protein. This sample yields around 120,000 distinct CDR3 sequences, of which 7% to 10% are seen a single time; 10% belongs to the top ten. Losses at the gene ends were 5 bases for V and 1 base for J; bases not matched to a gene: 8. CDR3 length: 16 residues. Per the germline V gene, CDR1 is SGHVS and CDR2 is FQNEAQ. The receptor was derived from a human donor in good health (CMV status not recorded). Some clones in this sample may be carry-over from other donors' samples. The specimen sequenced was PBMCs. This chain connects TRBV7-8 to TRBJ2-3; 8 bases fit TRBD2. The CDR3: CASSTERGSRTDTQYF. DNA for the CDR3: TGTGCCAGCAGCACAGAGCGGGGGTCGCGCACAGATACGCAGTATTTT.